This T cell receptor (beta chain) was recovered during a study of T cell responses to AZD1222 COVID-19 vaccine. General study results and limits: Recipients of AZD1222 seropositive at baseline numbered only 5 to 7.

Second-dose recipients at about 4 or about 12 weeks were treated as one pooled group. Details on this clone: Its antigen is still unknown.

Assay: immunoSEQ multiplex PCR; the TCRdb copy retains only in-frame clones and omits some. The sample has 150,000 to 250,000 clones, around 93% seen once. This clonotype originated in an adult who received the AZD1222 COVID-19 vaccine. The sequenced sample was peripheral blood, obtained 28 days after the second AZD1222 dose.

This CDR3 reads CASLQGGTDTQYF. In DNA form, the CDR3 reads TGTGCCAGCCTCCAGGGAGGCACAGATACGCAGTATTTT. The chain joins TRBV25-1 to TRBJ2-3, with D perhaps assigned TRBD1 or TRBD2 (5 bases each). The CDR3 is 13 amino acids. Trimming removed 8 bases from V and 1 base from J, with 10 bases in between. The germline CDR1 and CDR2 sequences are MGHDK and SYGVNS.